A single sample gave rise to the 14 T cell receptor beta chains below, sequenced in a study of blood T cell repertoires in COVID-19. Profiling relied on immunoSEQ multiplex PCR, and the TCRdb table lists in-frame clones only, not all of them. Of 85,000 to 100,000 clones listed, under 85% are singletons. Material for sequencing was peripheral blood. These receptors all come from a human donor in a cohort sampled during active COVID-19.

Only a few counts were recorded for this clone. The rearrangement links TRBV24-1 to TRBJ2-4; 10 bases agree with TRBD1. The CDR3 length is 14 residues. V gave up 5 bases and J gave up 13 bases; unmatched junction bases: 10. CDR1 KGHDR and CDR2 SFDVKD come from the germline V gene. The CDR3 loop is CATSAPDRGLWQYF. CDR3 nucleotide sequence: TGTGCCACCAGTGCCCCCGACAGGGGGCTATGGCAGTACTTC.

Comment on this clone: This sample includes further DNA sequences coding for the same CDR3. The V call is TRBV15, the J call TRBJ1-1; D is unclear. The CDR3 has 12 amino acids. V lost 6 bases and J 4 bases, leaving 9 bases between the germline ends. CDR1 is LNHNV, CDR2 YYDKDF, per germline (reference sequence). The CDR3, as DNA: TGTGCCACCAGTAGTGGAGTCACTGAAGCTTTCTTT. This sequence encodes CATSSGVTEAFF.

The chain combines TRBV5-8 with TRBJ2-3, with D possibly matching TRBD1 (5 bases). Germline CDR1 SGHTS, CDR2 YDEGEE. This CDR3 is 16 amino acids long. The ends were cut back, 4 bases at V and 0 bases at J, with 15 bases in the middle. The CDR3 loop is CASSPRRTTSTDTQYF. The CDR3 DNA follows: TGTGCCAGCAGCCCTCGGCGGACAACTAGCACAGATACGCAGTATTTT.

The chain is built from TRBV3-1 (or the pseudogene TRBV3-2) and TRBJ2-5; TRBD1 aligns across 7 bases. The ends lost 0 bases at V and 5 bases at J; junction bases unmatched: 12. Germline loops: CDR1 LGHDT, CDR2 YNNKEL (reference sequence). The CDR3 contains 17 residues. Written as DNA, the CDR3 is TGTGCCAGCAGCCAAGAAATAGACAGGGTTAGGGGCGAGACCCAGTACTTC. Residues: CASSQEIDRVRGETQYF.

This clone was picked up one time. The gene calls are TRBV6-2 or TRBV6-3 and TRBJ1-5; the D is unclear. V was shortened by 5 bases and J by 7 bases, with 12 bases between the two germline ends. The germline gives CDR1 MNHEY, CDR2 SVGEGT. CDR3 length: 13 amino acids. In DNA form, the CDR3 reads TGTGCCAGCAGTAAGGGAGGTAACCAGCCCCAGCATTTT. It yields the protein CASSKGGNQPQHF.

The rearrangement uses TRBV28 and TRBJ1-2; D gene uncertain. Trimming took off 7 bases at V and 0 bases at J, with 9 bases between the two ends. The CDR3 totals 13 residues. CDR1 and CDR2 (germline): MDHEN, SYDVKM. CDR3 DNA: TGTGCCAGCAAGGTCAGGACTAACTATGGCTACACCTTC. This translates into CASKVRTNYGYTF.

V gene TRBV3-1 (or the pseudogene TRBV3-2) combines with J gene TRBJ2-4, with 7 bases fitting TRBD2. The V gene end was trimmed by 1 base and the J gene end by 6 bases; junction bases not matched to a gene: 0. The CDR3 is made up of 13 amino acids. The germline CDR1 and CDR2 sequences are LGHDT and YNNKEL (reference sequence). Here the CDR3 reads CASSQGGGNIQYF. The CDR3 coding sequence is TGTGCCAGCAGCCAAGGGGGGGGAAACATTCAGTACTTC.

The V call is TRBV12-5, the J call TRBJ2-6; D ambiguous. The germline V gene has CDR1 LGHNT and CDR2 FRNRAP. V gave up 0 bases and J gave up 12 bases, with 6 bases separating them. This CDR3 contains 12 residues. The CDR3 DNA follows: TGTGCTAGTGGTTTGGTCCCCGGCGTCCTGACTTTC. It encodes CASGLVPGVLTF.

V usage is TRBV6-5 and J usage is TRBJ2-7; 9 bases match TRBD1. V was pared by 6 bases and J by 2 bases, with 8 bases of the junction left unmatched. This CDR3 has 15 residues. Germline assignment: CDR1 MNHEY and CDR2 SVGAGI. For the CDR3, the DNA is TGTGCCAGCAGGAGCTACAGACAGGGGGCCTACGAGCAGTACTTC. Protein product: CASRSYRQGAYEQYF.

On this clone: Other nucleotide sequences in the sample specify the same CDR3. The V and J genes are TRBV5-1 and TRBJ1-1; D uncertain. CDR3 length: 14 residues. V gave up 0 bases and J gave up 0 bases, with 6 bases separating them. Germline V lookup: CDR1 SGHRS, CDR2 YFSETQ. CDR3 DNA sequence: TGCGCCAGCAGCTTGGGAGGGATGAACACTGAAGCTTTCTTT. As protein: CASSLGGMNTEAFF.

The V and J genes are TRBV2 and TRBJ1-5, with no clear D. V lost 6 bases, J lost 1 base, and 22 bases lay in between. This CDR3 region has 18 residues. Per the germline V gene, CDR1 is SNHLY and CDR2 is FYNNEI. CDR3 nucleotide sequence: TGTGCCAGCAGCCCCGATGGAGGATCGGTTAGGAGCAATCAGCCCCAGCATTTT. Translating gives CASSPDGGSVRSNQPQHF.

This chain links TRBV11-2 with TRBJ2-7, with D tentatively TRBD2 (7 bases). The CDR3 totals 16 residues. Germline-derived CDR1 and CDR2 are SGHAT and FQNNGV. V was pared by 5 bases and J by 5 bases, with 22 bases between. CDR3 sequence: CASSPYAGAVPHEQYF. In DNA form, the CDR3 reads TGTGCCAGCAGCCCCTACGCGGGGGCGGTCCCCCACGAGCAGTACTTC.

The genes are TRBV7-9 and TRBJ1-3, with D hard to call. The CDR3 spans 14 residues. CDR1 SEHNR and CDR2 FQNEAQ come from the germline V gene (reference sequence). Trimming took off 3 bases at V and 0 bases at J, with 6 bases between the two ends. The CDR3 nucleotides read TGTGCCAGCAGCTTGGGGAGCTCTGGAAACACCATATATTTT. The encoded protein is CASSLGSSGNTIYF.

The chain uses TRBV3-1 (or the pseudogene TRBV3-2) and TRBJ1-2, with D unresolved. CDR1 is LGHDT and CDR2 is YNNKEL in the germline V gene (reference sequence). The CDR3 runs to 15 residues. V was trimmed by 3 bases and J by 0 bases, leaving 11 bases between them. CDR3 in amino acids: CASSHFITTNYGYTF. The CDR3 nucleotides are TGTGCCAGCAGCCACTTTATCACAACTAACTATGGCTACACCTTC.